This T cell receptor (beta chain) appears in the sequencing data of a study of CD8 T cells in Susac syndrome. Germline assignment: CDR1 KGHDR and CDR2 SFDVKD. With 1 base clipped from V and 9 bases from J, the junction kept 5 bases outside the gene matches. There are 15 residues in the CDR3. TCR beta sequencing was performed on blood CD8+ and CD4+ T cells. Matched for age and sex, the controls were healthy donors. Negative isolation yielded CD8+ and CD4+ T cells; FACS enriched TEMRA cells. Reverse transcription of 0.5 to 1 ug RNA was performed with random hexamers. TCRdb independently ran MiXCR on the immunoSEQ multiplex PCR reads; one entry per CDR3 protein. The sample has 110,000 to 150,000 distinct CDR3 sequences, over 85% seen once; the top ten hold 0.25% to 0.3%.

What was sequenced was CD8+ T cells from PBMCs. The clonotype originates from a human donor in good health. The rearrangement uses TRBV24-1 and TRBJ2-1; TRBD2 agrees at 10 bases. Here the CDR3 reads CATSDFLAGEAEQFF. CDR3 bases: TGTGCCACCAGTGATTTTCTAGCGGGAGAGGCTGAGCAGTTCTTC.